This T cell receptor (beta chain) originates from a study of shared clonotypes between healthy human individuals. Germline values: CDR1 MNHEY, CDR2 SMNVEV (reference sequence). The CDR3 has 18 residues. V shed 2 bases, J shed 1 base, and the junction held 10 bases outside the gene matches. TCRdb's copy holds only in-frame clones and misses some; the assay was immunoSEQ multiplex PCR. There are fewer than 1.8 million clones in the sample; around 98.5% occur only once, and over 0.3% lies in the top ten. Sequencing was carried out using naive CD4+ T cells sorted from blood. Subset indicated: CD45RA+ positively selected. The TCR originated in a man aged 25-40 years in good health. V is TRBV27 and J is TRBJ2-7, with 11 bases aligning to TRBD1. CDR3 nucleotide sequence: TGTGCCAGCAGTTTAAGTAAGGGGGGGACAGGGGGATCCTACGAGCAGTACTTC. It encodes CASSLSKGGTGGSYEQYF.